These T cell receptor beta chains were read from a single sample in a study of blood T cell repertoires in COVID-19. Libraries were prepared by immunoSEQ multiplex PCR; TCRdb keeps only in-frame clonotypes and omits some of them. Among about 160,000 clones, just under 90% were seen once, and the ten largest hold approximately 10%. The specimen sequenced was peripheral blood. Receptors were obtained from a woman in her 70s with COVID-19, enrolled during active disease. Each CDR3 is given with its conserved first and last residue. The D gene is left open where the match is weak. Only some rows state a clone size, as once, few, many or a class for expanded clones.

j_call clone_size v_call d_call cdr3_aa cdr3_nt
TRBJ1-4 . TRBV6-5 . CASTVRGREKLFF TGTGCCAGCACAGTGCGGGGGCGGGAAAAACTGTTTTTT
TRBJ2-1 . TRBV10-1 TRBD2 CASSERAGAGGNEQFF TGCGCCAGCAGTGAACGGGCCGGGGCGGGGGGTAATGAGCAGTTCTTC
TRBJ1-6 . TRBV11-2 . CASSGASHPLHF TGTGCCAGCAGCGGGGCTTCTCACCCCCTCCACTTT
TRBJ1-3 once TRBV28 . CASSLYGGSSGNTIYF TGTGCCAGCAGTTTATACGGGGGGAGCTCTGGAAACACCATATATTTT
TRBJ1-5 . TRBV5-6 . CASSFSTDNSNQPQHF TGTGCCAGCAGCTTCTCGACAGACAATAGCAATCAGCCCCAGCATTTT
TRBJ1-4 . TRBV7-8 TRBD1 CASSRDRGRGNEKLFF TGTGCCAGCAGCCGAGACAGGGGGCGCGGTAATGAAAAACTGTTTTTT
TRBJ1-1 . TRBV9 TRBD1 CASSTQGTNTEAFF TGTGCCAGCAGCACACAGGGGACGAACACTGAAGCTTTCTTT
TRBJ2-7 . TRBV28 TRBD1 CASRRGTGSSYEQYF TGTGCCAGCCGCCGGGGGACAGGGAGCTCCTACGAGCAGTACTTC
TRBJ1-2 . TRBV2 . CASITGTGGLKTF TGTGCCAGCATTACCGGGACGGGGGGCCTCAAAACCTTC
TRBJ1-5 . TRBV18 . CASSPSREQPQHF TGTGCCAGCTCTCCCTCCCGGGAGCAGCCCCAGCATTTT
TRBJ2-3 . TRBV9 . CASSVATLAGRSTDTQYF TGTGCCAGCAGCGTAGCTACTCTTGCGGGGAGAAGCACAGATACGCAGTATTTT
TRBJ1-2 . TRBV2 . CASSRESNYGYTF TGTGCCAGCAGTCGGGAGTCTAACTATGGCTACACCTTC
TRBJ2-5 . TRBV6-2/TRBV6-3 TRBD1 CASSPTGGEKTQYF TGTGCCAGCAGTCCCACAGGGGGAGAAAAGACCCAGTACTTC
TRBJ1-2 . TRBV24-1 TRBD1 CATSDRDRGGYTF TGTGCCACCAGTGATAGGGACAGGGGTGGCTACACCTTC
TRBJ1-5 . TRBV6-5 . CASSRFREGSQPQHF TGTGCCAGCAGTAGATTCAGGGAGGGGAGTCAGCCCCAGCATTTT
TRBJ1-1 . TRBV6-1 . CASSDRAGNTEAFF TGTGCCAGCAGTGACAGGGCCGGGAACACTGAAGCTTTCTTT
TRBJ2-3 . TRBV19 TRBD2 CASSIGSGDTDTQYF TGTGCCAGTAGTATAGGTAGCGGGGACACAGATACGCAGTATTTT
TRBJ1-5 . TRBV30 . CAWSVPGVRPQHF TGTGCCTGGAGTGTACCAGGCGTGCGGCCCCAGCATTTT
TRBJ2-7 . TRBV5-1 TRBD1 CASSLEPGGTYEQYF TGCGCCAGCAGCTTGGAACCAGGGGGCACCTACGAGCAGTACTTC
TRBJ1-2 . TRBV11-1 TRBD1 CASSLDGRGSDGYTF TGTGCCAGCAGCTTAGATGGCAGGGGGTCGGATGGCTACACCTTC
TRBJ1-2 . TRBV5-4 . CASSFDRTNGYTF TGTGCCAGCAGCTTCGACAGGACAAATGGCTACACCTTC
TRBJ1-1 once TRBV27 TRBD1 CASSLRTGVQNTEAFF TGTGCCAGCAGTCTTCGGACAGGGGTTCAGAACACTGAAGCTTTCTTT
TRBJ1-6 . TRBV3-1/TRBV3-2 . CASSRTLAVSPLHF TGTGCCAGCAGCCGGACACTGGCGGTTTCACCCCTCCACTTT
TRBJ1-3 . TRBV6-5 TRBD1 CASRTGGNTIYF TGTGCCAGCAGGACAGGGGGAAACACCATATATTTT
TRBJ1-1 . TRBV29-1 TRBD1 CTTRDREGTEAFF TGCACTACCCGGGACAGGGAAGGCACTGAAGCTTTCTTT
TRBJ1-4 . TRBV18 TRBD1 CASSRGQNNEKLFF TGTGCCAGCTCCCGGGGACAGAATAATGAAAAACTGTTTTTT
TRBJ1-5 . TRBV19 TRBD1 CASSAGTGGNQPQHF TGTGCCAGTAGTGCCGGGACAGGGGGAAATCAGCCCCAGCATTTT
TRBJ1-6 . TRBV21-1 . CASSETRDSSYNSPLHF TGTGCCAGCAGCGAAACGCGGGACAGCTCCTATAATTCACCCCTCCACTTT
TRBJ2-7 . TRBV7-9 TRBD1 CASSLLGQGSSYEQYF TGTGCCAGCAGCCTTTTGGGACAGGGAAGCTCCTACGAGCAGTACTTC
TRBJ2-3 . TRBV7-2 . CASSLPPGTDTQYF TGTGCCAGCAGCTTACCCCCGGGGACAGATACGCAGTATTTT
TRBJ2-5 . TRBV5-1 TRBD2 CASSSIPGTSKRETQYF TGCGCCAGCAGCTCTATCCCCGGGACTAGCAAGAGGGAGACCCAGTACTTC
TRBJ2-3 . TRBV27 TRBD1 CASSSGQHTDTQYF TGTGCCAGCAGTTCGGGACAGCACACAGATACGCAGTATTTT
TRBJ2-3 . TRBV19 . CASSIEGSRTDTQYF TGTGCCAGTAGTATAGAGGGCAGCAGGACAGATACGCAGTATTTT
TRBJ1-1 . TRBV28 TRBD1 CASRVGQVNTEAFF TGTGCCAGCAGAGTAGGACAGGTCAACACTGAAGCTTTCTTT
TRBJ2-3 . TRBV5-1 . CASSLTGTASTDTQYF TGCGCCAGCAGCTTAACCGGGACTGCTAGCACAGATACGCAGTATTTT
TRBJ1-4 . TRBV18 . CASSPVPAGDNEKLFF TGTGCCAGCTCACCGGTCCCTGCAGGCGATAATGAAAAACTGTTTTTT
TRBJ1-1 . TRBV11-2 . CASSIRGMGTEAFF TGTGCCAGCAGCATCAGGGGTATGGGCACTGAAGCTTTCTTT
TRBJ2-7 . TRBV11-2 TRBD1 CASSPGTGEYEQYF TGTGCCAGCAGCCCCGGGACAGGGGAATACGAGCAGTACTTC